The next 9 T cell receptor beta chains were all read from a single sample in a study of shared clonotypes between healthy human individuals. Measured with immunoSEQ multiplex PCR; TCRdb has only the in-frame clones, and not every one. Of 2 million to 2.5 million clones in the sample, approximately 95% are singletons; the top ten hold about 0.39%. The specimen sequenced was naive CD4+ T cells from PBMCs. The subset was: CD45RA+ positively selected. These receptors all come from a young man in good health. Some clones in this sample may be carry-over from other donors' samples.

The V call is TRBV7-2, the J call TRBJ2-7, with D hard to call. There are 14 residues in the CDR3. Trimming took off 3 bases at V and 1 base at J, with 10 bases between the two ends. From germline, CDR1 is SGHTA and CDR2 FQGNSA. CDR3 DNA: TGTGCCAGCAGCTTGGTGTCCTTTTCCTACGAGCAGTACTTC. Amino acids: CASSLVSFSYEQYF.

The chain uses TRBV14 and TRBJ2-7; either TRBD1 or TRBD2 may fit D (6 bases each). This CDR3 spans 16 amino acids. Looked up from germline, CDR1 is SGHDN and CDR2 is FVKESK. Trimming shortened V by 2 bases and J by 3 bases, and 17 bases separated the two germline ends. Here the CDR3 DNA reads TGTGCCAGCAGCCAAATGGCCCAGGGGACTCACTACGAGCAGTACTTC. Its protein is CASSQMAQGTHYEQYF.

The CDR3 DNA reads TGTGCCAGCAGTGAGAGGTCAAGACAGGGGGGCGAGCAGTACTTC. It is translated as CASSERSRQGGEQYF. This chain connects TRBV2 to TRBJ2-7, with 9 bases lining up with TRBD1. The CDR3 covers 15 residues. The germline V gene has CDR1 SNHLY and CDR2 FYNNEI. The ends lost 3 bases at V and 6 bases at J; junction bases unmatched: 9.

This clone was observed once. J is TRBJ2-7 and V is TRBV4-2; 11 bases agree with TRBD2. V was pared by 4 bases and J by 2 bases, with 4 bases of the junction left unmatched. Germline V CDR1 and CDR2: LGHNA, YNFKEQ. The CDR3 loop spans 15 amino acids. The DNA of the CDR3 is TGTGCCAGCAGCCCCGGGACTAGCGGCGCCTACGAGCAGTACTTC. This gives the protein CASSPGTSGAYEQYF.

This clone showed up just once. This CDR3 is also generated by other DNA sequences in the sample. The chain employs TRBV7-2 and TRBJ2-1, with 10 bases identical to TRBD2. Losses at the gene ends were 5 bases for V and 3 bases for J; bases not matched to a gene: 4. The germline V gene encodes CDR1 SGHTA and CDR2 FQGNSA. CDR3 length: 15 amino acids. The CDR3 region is CASSRTSGNYNEQFF. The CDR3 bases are TGTGCCAGCAGCCGAACTAGCGGGAACTACAATGAGCAGTTCTTC.

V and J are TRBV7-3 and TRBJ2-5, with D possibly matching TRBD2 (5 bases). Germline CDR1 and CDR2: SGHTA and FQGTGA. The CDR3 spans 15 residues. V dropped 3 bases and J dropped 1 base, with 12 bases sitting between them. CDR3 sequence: CASSFQAGLQETQYF. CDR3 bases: TGTGCCAGCAGCTTTCAGGCGGGCCTCCAAGAGACCCAGTACTTC.

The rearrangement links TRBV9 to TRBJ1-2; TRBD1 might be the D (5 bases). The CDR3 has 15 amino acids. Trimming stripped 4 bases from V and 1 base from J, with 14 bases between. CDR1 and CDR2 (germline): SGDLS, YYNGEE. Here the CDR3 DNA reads TGTGCCAGCAGCCTAGGACCCGGGGGTAACTATGGCTACACCTTC. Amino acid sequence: CASSLGPGGNYGYTF. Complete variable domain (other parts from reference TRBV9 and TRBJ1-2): DSGVTQTPKHLITATGQRVTLRCSPRSGDLSVYWYQQSLDQGLQFLIQYYNGEERAKGNILERFSAQQFPDLHSELNLSSLELGDSALYFCASSLGPGGNYGYTFGSGTRLTVV.

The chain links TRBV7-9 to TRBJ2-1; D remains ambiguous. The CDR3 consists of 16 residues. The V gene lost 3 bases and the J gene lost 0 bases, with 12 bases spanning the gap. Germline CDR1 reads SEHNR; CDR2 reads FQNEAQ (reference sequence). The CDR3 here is CASSFRPANSYNEQFF. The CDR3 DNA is TGTGCCAGCAGCTTCCGTCCGGCCAACTCCTACAATGAGCAGTTCTTC.

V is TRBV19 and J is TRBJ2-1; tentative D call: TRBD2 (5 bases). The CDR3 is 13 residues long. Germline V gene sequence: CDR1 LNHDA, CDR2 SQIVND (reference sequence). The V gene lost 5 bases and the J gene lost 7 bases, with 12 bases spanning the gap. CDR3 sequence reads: CASSPGRRNEQFF. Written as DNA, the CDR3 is TGTGCCAGTAGTCCGGGAAGAAGGAATGAGCAGTTCTTC. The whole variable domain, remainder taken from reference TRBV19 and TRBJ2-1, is DGGITQSPKYLFRKEGQNVTLSCEQNLNHDAMYWYRQDPGQGLRLIYYSQIVNDFQKGDIAEGYSVSREKKESFPLTVTSAQKNPTAFYLCASSPGRRNEQFFGPGTRLTVL.